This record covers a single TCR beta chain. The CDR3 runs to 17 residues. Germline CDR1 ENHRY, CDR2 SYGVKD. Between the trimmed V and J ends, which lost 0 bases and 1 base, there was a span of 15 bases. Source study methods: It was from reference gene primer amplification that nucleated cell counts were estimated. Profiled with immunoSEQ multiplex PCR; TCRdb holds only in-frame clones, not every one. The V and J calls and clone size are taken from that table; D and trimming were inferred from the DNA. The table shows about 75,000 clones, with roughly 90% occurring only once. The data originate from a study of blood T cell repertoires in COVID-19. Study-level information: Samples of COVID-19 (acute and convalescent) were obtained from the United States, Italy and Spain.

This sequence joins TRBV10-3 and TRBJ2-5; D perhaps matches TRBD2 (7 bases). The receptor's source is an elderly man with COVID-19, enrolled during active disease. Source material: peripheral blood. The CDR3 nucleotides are TGTGCCATCAGTGAGTCGTTCGGCGGGGGCACCCAAGAGACCCAGTACTTC. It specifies CAISESFGGGTQETQYF.